The clone carrying this T cell receptor beta chain was recorded only once. Trimming took 4 bases from V and 4 from J; bases not matched to a gene: 6. Germline-derived CDR1 and CDR2 are LGHDT and YNNKEL (reference sequence). The CDR3 length is 14 residues. Libraries were prepared by immunoSEQ multiplex PCR; TCRdb keeps only in-frame clonotypes and omits some of them. The sample records 100,000 or so clones, 85% being singletons. The entry originates in a study of blood T cell repertoires in COVID-19. The TCR originated in a middle-aged man with acute or convalescent COVID-19. Sequenced sample: peripheral blood. The chain carries TRBV3-1 (or the pseudogene TRBV3-2) and TRBJ1-1; 7 nucleotides align to TRBD1. CDR3 sequence (DNA): TGTGCCAGCAGCCTCCGGGACAGTCTCACTGAAGCTTTCTTT. Its protein is CASSLRDSLTEAFF.